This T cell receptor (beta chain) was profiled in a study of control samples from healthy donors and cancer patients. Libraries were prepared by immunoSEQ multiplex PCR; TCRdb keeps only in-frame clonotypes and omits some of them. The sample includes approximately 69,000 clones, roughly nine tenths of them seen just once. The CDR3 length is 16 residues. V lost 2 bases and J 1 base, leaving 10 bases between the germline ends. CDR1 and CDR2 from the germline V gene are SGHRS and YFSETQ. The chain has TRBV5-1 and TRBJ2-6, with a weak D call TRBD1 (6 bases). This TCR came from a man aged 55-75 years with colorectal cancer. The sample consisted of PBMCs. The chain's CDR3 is CASSLGQWSGANVLTF. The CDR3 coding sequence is TGCGCCAGCAGCTTAGGACAGTGGTCTGGGGCCAACGTCCTGACTTTC.